The 30 T cell receptor beta chains listed next were all sequenced from one sample in a study of T cells in Graves' hyperthyroidism and ophthalmopathy. Regions amplified from RNA transcripts were the TCR beta CDR3 regions. The primer set for the first-round RT-PCR of the TCR CDR3 was HTBI. TCRdb independently ran MiXCR on the multiplex PCR reads; one entry per CDR3 protein. Found here are some 650,000 distinct CDR3 sequences, roughly 15% of them singletons; the top ten hold 3% to 4%. The sequenced material came from blood. Receptors were obtained from a woman in her 40s with Graves' ophthalmopathy.

This clonotype was found many times. The chain employs TRBV28 and TRBJ1-5; no definite D call. Trimming pared 8 bases from V and 14 bases from J, leaving 19 bases between. CDR3 length equals 12 residues. CDR1 and CDR2 from the germline V gene are MDHEN and SYDVKM. This chain's CDR3 is CASRSLLEKEHF. DNA for the CDR3: TGTGCCAGCCGCAGTTTATTGGAGAAGGAGCATTTT.

This clonotype was counted between two and nine times. The V call is TRBV27, the J call TRBJ2-2; D unresolved. This CDR3 has 16 amino acids. Trimming took 5 bases from V and 0 from J, leaving 13 bases between them. CDR1 MNHEY and CDR2 SMNVEV come from the germline V gene (reference sequence). The CDR3 sequence: CASSPMTDANTGELFF. The CDR3 coding sequence is TGTGCCAGCAGTCCGATGACGGACGCGAACACCGGGGAGCTGTTTTTT.

This clonotype has a handful of counts. The chain employs TRBV5-1 and TRBJ2-1, with TRBD1 identical over 9 bases. CDR3 size: 16 residues. Germline assignment: CDR1 SGHRS and CDR2 YFSETQ. Trimming at V came to 3 bases and at J to 6 bases, leaving 10 bases not matched to a gene. CDR3 nucleotide sequence: TGCGCCAGCAGCTCTGCCGGGACAGGGACCAGCAATGAGCAGTTCTTC. Translated: CASSSAGTGTSNEQFF.

This clonotype was seen more than once but under ten times. V is TRBV5-1 and J is TRBJ2-1; 10 nucleotides agree with TRBD2. Per germline, CDR1 SGHRS and CDR2 YFSETQ. The CDR3 length is 15 residues. The J segment lost 7 bases and the V segment lost 0 bases, leaving 4 bases of the junction unmatched. The CDR3 protein is CASSLVLAGVNEQFF. Written as DNA, the CDR3 is TGCGCCAGCAGCTTGGTGCTAGCGGGGGTGAATGAGCAGTTCTTC.

At least ten counts were recorded for this clonotype. The CDR3 bases are TGCAGCGTCGGGACAGGGCAGGCCATCCCAGATACGCAGTATTTT. Its translation is CSVGTGQAIPDTQYF. The V and J genes are TRBV29-1 and TRBJ2-3, with 9 nucleotides matching TRBD1. V shed 6 bases, J shed 4 bases, and the junction held 11 bases outside the gene matches. This CDR3 has 15 residues. Germline loops: CDR1 SQVTM, CDR2 ANQGSEA.

This clonotype was recorded a few times. V and J are TRBV6-1 and TRBJ1-1, with D unresolved. The CDR3 totals 13 residues. Germline loops: CDR1 MNHNS, CDR2 SASEGT. The V and J ends lost 7 bases and 5 bases respectively, with 14 bases between them. The CDR3 DNA reads TGTGCCAGCACCTCAGGTGGGAGGACTGAAGCTTTCTTT. Translating gives CASTSGGRTEAFF.

The chain is built from TRBV29-1 and TRBJ1-4; unclear D gene. Germline assignment: CDR1 SQVTM and CDR2 ANQGSEA. V lost 4 bases to trimming and J lost 2 bases, with 8 bases between them. This CDR3 has 13 amino acids. CDR3 coding DNA: TGCAGCGTTGTGGGTACGACTAATGAAAAACTGTTTTTT. Translating it yields CSVVGTTNEKLFF. The complete variable domain, with remaining parts taken from reference TRBV29-1 and TRBJ1-4, reads SAVISQKPSRDICQRGTSLTIQCQVDSQVTMMFWYRQQPGQSLTLIATANQGSEATYESGFVIDKFPISRPNLTFSTLTVSNMSPEDSSIYLCSVVGTTNEKLFFGSGTQLSVL.

In this sample, this clonotype turned up many times. The genes are TRBV12-3 or TRBV12-4 and TRBJ2-1; 12 positions match TRBD2. The CDR3 is 16 residues long. V was pared by 4 bases and J by 9 bases, with 10 bases of the junction left unmatched. The CDR3 DNA follows: TGTGCCAGCAGTTGGACTAGCGGGACGACTGGTGGTGAGCAGTTCTTC. Translated, it gives CASSWTSGTTGGEQFF.

On this clonotype: Just one base apart from a much larger clone, this may be a read error. The gene calls are TRBV7-2 and TRBJ2-1, with 8 bases that match TRBD1. This CDR3 comprises 15 residues. V lost 1 base to trimming and J lost 4 bases; unmatched junction nucleotides: 3. Germline values: CDR1 SGHTA, CDR2 FQGNSA. The CDR3 DNA follows: TGTGCCAGCAGCTTAGGGGACAGGAGGTACAATGAGCAGTTCTTC. Translated: CASSLGDRRYNEQFF.

This clonotype came up many times. The rearrangement joins TRBV2 to TRBJ2-5; perhaps TRBD2 as D (5 bases). V lost 5 bases to trimming and J lost 3 bases, with 7 bases between them. The CDR3 has 12 residues. Looked up from germline, CDR1 is SNHLY and CDR2 is FYNNEI. CDR3 in amino acids: CASSLLEETQYF. The CDR3 nucleotides read TGTGCCAGCAGTCTACTAGAAGAGACCCAGTACTTC.

This clonotype appeared many times. The chain carries TRBV11-2 and TRBJ1-1, with 7 bases aligning to TRBD1. The germline V gene has CDR1 SGHAT and CDR2 FQNNGV. CDR3 length equals 15 residues. Germline trimming cut 2 bases from V and 5 bases from J; bases unmatched to any gene: 8. CDR3 amino acids: CASSLQGGARTEAFF. For the CDR3, the DNA is TGTGCCAGCAGCTTACAGGGGGGGGCTCGGACTGAAGCTTTCTTT. The full variable domain, its missing parts supplied by reference TRBV11-2 and TRBJ1-1, is EAGVAQSPRYKIIEKRQSVAFWCNPISGHATLYWYQQILGQGPKLLIQFQNNGVVDDSQLPKDRFSAERLKGVDSTLKIQPAKLEDSAVYLCASSLQGGARTEAFFGQGTRLTVV.

The J gene is TRBJ1-5, the V gene TRBV9; maybe TRBD1 (5 bases). Per germline, CDR1 SGDLS and CDR2 YYNGEE. V lost 0 bases, J lost 7 bases, and 11 bases lay in between. The CDR3 is made up of 14 amino acids. CDR3 in amino acids: CASSVDSGTQPQHF. For the CDR3, the DNA is TGTGCCAGCAGCGTAGATTCAGGGACCCAGCCCCAGCATTTT.

Note on this clonotype: A much larger clonotype is one base distant, so this may be a read error. The chain couples TRBV5-5 to TRBJ2-7; maybe TRBD2 (6 bases). This CDR3 is built from 15 residues. Germline V lookup: CDR1 SGHKS, CDR2 YYEKEE (reference sequence). The CDR3 protein is CAGSLDAGLTYEQYF. CDR3 sequence (DNA): TGTGCCGGCAGCTTGGATGCGGGGTTAACCTACGAGCAGTACTTC.

This clonotype was counted only a few times. V is TRBV7-9 and J is TRBJ2-1; 13 bases agree with TRBD2. The length of the CDR3 is 16 residues. Losses at the gene ends were 7 bases for V and 9 bases for J; bases not matched to a gene: 12. From germline, CDR1 is SEHNR and CDR2 FQNEAQ (reference sequence). CDR3 sequence: CASTPPTSGRAIEQFF. The CDR3 DNA follows: TGTGCCAGCACCCCCCCCACTAGCGGGAGGGCCATTGAGCAGTTCTTC.

The CDR3 sequence: CASSFTATTYEQYF. CDR3 in DNA: TGTGCCAGCAGTTTCACAGCAACGACCTACGAGCAGTACTTC. The chain uses TRBV27 and TRBJ2-7; D gene uncertain. Per germline, CDR1 MNHEY and CDR2 SMNVEV (reference sequence). Trimming removed 3 bases from V and 2 bases from J, with 11 bases in between. CDR3 size: 14 residues.

This clonotype was recorded at least ten times. This rearrangement joins TRBV27 to TRBJ2-3; possibly TRBD1 for D (6 bases). The CDR3 length is 12 residues. Germline values: CDR1 MNHEY, CDR2 SMNVEV (reference sequence). V was pared by 3 bases and J by 9 bases, with 10 bases between. In nucleotides, the CDR3 is TGTGCCAGCAGTTTCTCACAGGGAACGCAGTATTTT. Translated, it gives CASSFSQGTQYF.

The chain links TRBV20-1 to TRBJ1-3; no firm D call. The CDR3 loop spans 13 amino acids. Per germline, CDR1 DFQATT and CDR2 SNEGSKA (reference sequence). Trimming removed 2 bases from V and 3 bases from J, with 8 bases in between. The CDR3 protein is CSARPSGGNTIYF. Written as DNA, the CDR3 is TGCAGTGCTAGACCCTCAGGTGGAAACACCATATATTTT.

The chain recombines TRBV28 with TRBJ2-7; a weak D match, TRBD2 (6 bases). Looked up from germline, CDR1 is MDHEN and CDR2 is SYDVKM. This CDR3 contains 13 residues. V lost 7 bases and J 7 bases, leaving 17 bases between the germline ends. The CDR3 DNA is TGTGCCAGCATATCAGGGAGGAATAGAGAGCAGTACTTC. Its translation is CASISGRNREQYF.

This clonotype was counted only a few times. V and J are TRBV20-1 and TRBJ2-6; weak D call: TRBD2 (6 bases). The CDR3 has 14 amino acids. Trimming stripped 3 bases from V and 3 bases from J, with 9 bases between. CDR1 is DFQATT, CDR2 SNEGSKA, per germline (reference sequence). The CDR3 spells CSASGGIGANVLTF. The CDR3 DNA reads TGCAGTGCTAGCGGGGGAATTGGGGCCAACGTCCTGACTTTC.

The CDR3 DNA is TGTGCCAGCTCACCACGACTCGGCCATGAGCAGTTCTTC. It translates to CASSPRLGHEQFF. This rearrangement joins TRBV18 to TRBJ2-1, with D unresolved. Trimming took off 1 base at V and 8 bases at J, with 9 bases between the two ends. The CDR3 runs to 13 residues. Germline V lookup: CDR1 KGHSH, CDR2 LQKENI.

This clonotype was observed at least ten times. CDR3 bases: TGTGCCTGGAGTGTAGGAAACACTGAAGCTTTCTTT. This translates into CAWSVGNTEAFF. The V and J genes are TRBV30 and TRBJ1-1; D unresolved. The germline CDR1 and CDR2 sequences are GTSNPN and SVGIG (reference sequence). CDR3 length equals 12 residues. Trimming removed 0 bases at V and 2 bases at J, with 4 bases between.

This clonotype was observed many times. V usage is TRBV6-2 or TRBV6-3 and J usage is TRBJ2-1, with D uncertain. CDR3 size: 13 residues. Germline lookup yields CDR1 MNHEY and CDR2 SVGEGT. V was cut by 6 bases and J by 8 bases, with 14 bases left in between. As DNA, the CDR3 is TGTGCCAGCAGGGGCCTCGGCACAGATGAGCAGTTCTTC. Protein: CASRGLGTDEQFF.

There are a few counts of this clonotype. This rearrangement joins TRBV30 to TRBJ2-3; D possibly matches TRBD1 or TRBD2 (7 bases each). Germline CDR1 is GTSNPN and CDR2 is SVGIG (reference sequence). Trimming stripped 3 bases from V and 5 bases from J, with 21 bases between. This CDR3 is built from 16 residues. The CDR3 bases are TGTGCCTGGAGCCCCGGGGAGGGGGCTTTCGGAGATACGCAGTATTTT. This sequence encodes CAWSPGEGAFGDTQYF.

This chain uses TRBV13 with TRBJ2-2; D is uncertain. Germline V CDR1 and CDR2: PRHDT, FYEKMQ (reference sequence). V was shortened by 2 bases and J by 5 bases, with 12 bases between the two germline ends. This CDR3 has 15 residues. The CDR3, as DNA: TGTGCCAGCAGCTTATTGCGACGAGAAACCGGGGAGCTGTTTTTT. Its protein is CASSLLRRETGELFF.

This clonotype was detected ten times or more. The genes are TRBV5-8 and TRBJ2-7; unclear D gene. Germline CDR1 reads SGHTS; CDR2 reads YDEGEE. V lost 4 bases, J lost 5 bases, and 19 bases lay in between. This CDR3 is built from 15 residues. DNA for the CDR3: TGTGCCAGCAGCCGTAGGAGAGACAAATGGGACGAGCAGTACTTC. It specifies CASSRRRDKWDEQYF.

This clonotype was detected ten times or more. V usage is TRBV28 and J usage is TRBJ2-7; 8 bases fit TRBD1. This CDR3 comprises 15 residues. The germline V gene encodes CDR1 MDHEN and CDR2 SYDVKM. Trimming at V came to 6 bases and at J to 3 bases, leaving 10 bases not matched to a gene. The CDR3 sequence: CASSSAGTGYYEQYF. CDR3 nucleotide sequence: TGTGCCAGCAGCAGCGCCGGGACAGGTTACTACGAGCAGTACTTC. The entire variable domain, with the rest obtained from reference TRBV28 and TRBJ2-7, is as follows: DVKVTQSSRYLVKRTGEKVFLECVQDMDHENMFWYRQDPGLGLRLIYFSYDVKMKEKGDIPEGYSVSREKKERFSLILESASTNQTSMYLCASSSAGTGYYEQYFGPGTRLTVT.

Many counts were recorded for this clonotype. V gene TRBV18 combines with J gene TRBJ2-7, with D perhaps TRBD1 (6 bases). Germline lookup yields CDR1 KGHSH and CDR2 LQKENI. This CDR3 spans 13 amino acids. The V end lost 4 bases, the J end lost 7 bases, and 14 bases lay between the germline ends. As DNA, the CDR3 is TGTGCCAGCTCACTCGGGACACCTGGGGAGCAGTACTTC. Translated, it gives CASSLGTPGEQYF.

This clonotype was found a few times. This chain connects TRBV30 to TRBJ2-7; D remains ambiguous. Trimming cost V 4 bases and J 3 bases, with 13 bases left between them. The germline V gene has CDR1 GTSNPN and CDR2 SVGIG (reference sequence). The CDR3 sequence is 13 residues long. The CDR3 bases are TGTGCCTGGACCCTATCCCCAGGCTACGAGCAGTACTTC. Translation: CAWTLSPGYEQYF.

This clonotype showed up many times. The V gene is TRBV18, the J gene TRBJ2-7; no reliable D call. The CDR3 sequence is 15 residues long. In germline, CDR1 is KGHSH, CDR2 LQKENI. Trimming removed 3 bases at V and 0 bases at J, with 12 bases between. CDR3 residues: CASSPLSSASYEQYF. CDR3 coding DNA: TGTGCCAGCTCACCCCTAAGTTCAGCCTCCTACGAGCAGTACTTC.

This clonotype was detected ten times or more. This chain uses TRBV11-2 with TRBJ1-3; D is possibly TRBD1 (6 bases). Germline V CDR1 and CDR2: SGHAT, FQNNGV. The CDR3 sequence is 16 residues long. V was pared by 3 bases and J by 3 bases, with 15 bases between. As DNA, the CDR3 is TGTGCCAGCAGCTTGTCCCGGGGGGCCCGTGGAAACACCATATATTTT. Protein product: CASSLSRGARGNTIYF.